The 3 T cell receptor beta chains listed next were all sequenced from one sample in a study of T cell repertoires in cytomegalovirus infection. MiXCR was run by TCRdb on the reads, yielding one entry per CDR3 protein. The sample includes some 600,000 distinct CDR3 sequences, 20% to 30% of them seen just once. The sample was CD8+ T cells from PBMCs. All receptors derive from a human donor in good health (CMV status not recorded). Some clones in this sample may be carry-over from other donors' samples.

The chain uses TRBV2 and TRBJ2-1; 12 nucleotides line up with TRBD2. The CDR3 sequence is 16 residues long. V dropped 2 bases and J dropped 8; count of bases not matched to a gene: 7. The V gene's germline CDR1 is SNHLY and CDR2 FYNNEI. The CDR3 is CASSEFLAGGLHEQFF. Written as DNA, the CDR3 is TGTGCCAGCAGTGAATTTCTAGCGGGGGGGCTTCATGAGCAGTTCTTC.

This clonotype came up many times. This chain joins TRBV28 and TRBJ1-5; D ambiguous. Germline CDR1 MDHEN, CDR2 SYDVKM. With 5 bases removed from V and 4 bases from J, the gap between germline ends came to 12 bases. The CDR3 has 14 amino acids. The CDR3 is CASSPLTGNQPQHF. The DNA for the CDR3 is TGTGCCAGCAGTCCTCTGACGGGTAATCAGCCCCAGCATTTT.

About this clonotype itself: The junction departs from germline at one end; a sequencing error may be responsible. This chain joins TRBV2 and TRBJ2-3, with D possibly matching TRBD2 (5 bases). The CDR3 has 16 residues. Germline V lookup: CDR1 SNHLY, CDR2 FYNNEI. CDR3 region: CASSEVTAASTDMQYF. In DNA, the CDR3 is TGTGCCAGCAGTGAGGTTACAGCGGCCAGCACAGATATGCAGTATTTT.